These 2 T cell receptor beta chains came from one sample sequenced in a study of blood T cell repertoires in COVID-19. TCRdb's table, derived via immunoSEQ multiplex PCR, lists solely in-frame clones and lacks some. The table has more than 95,000 clones, around 70% seen once. The source material was peripheral blood. The source is a man aged 60 to 69 with acute or convalescent COVID-19.

The gene calls are TRBV11-1 and TRBJ1-1; D might be TRBD1 (5 bases). The CDR3 covers 14 residues. V was pared by 1 base and J by 5 bases, with 11 bases between. Germline values: CDR1 SGHAT, CDR2 FQDESV (reference sequence). The CDR3, as DNA: TGTGCCAGCAGCTTAGAGGGGCAGAAGACTGAAGCTTTCTTT. It translates to CASSLEGQKTEAFF.

The V gene is TRBV6-1, the J gene TRBJ1-2, with a weak D call TRBD1 (6 bases). The V gene lost 3 bases and the J gene lost 0 bases, with 11 bases spanning the gap. Germline V lookup: CDR1 MNHNS, CDR2 SASEGT. The length of the CDR3 is 15 residues. CDR3 region: CASSEGGRTNYGYTF. As DNA, the CDR3 is TGTGCCAGCAGTGAGGGGGGGCGGACTAACTATGGCTACACCTTC.